These 19 T cell receptor beta chains were sequenced from one sample in a study of blood T cell repertoires in COVID-19 (dated by TCRdb to 2020 to 2022). Receptor amplification or capture employed the immunoSEQ multiplex PCR assay. The table comes from immuneACCESS by way of TCRdb, which keeps in-frame sequences with V and J called. Part of the clones is missing from these tables; in studies checked, under half for an unresolved V gene and the rest for unknown reasons. The sample contains about 230,000 clones, 83% of them found a single time. The leading ten clones occupy 6.5% to 9% of the sample. Sequencing was done on a sample of peripheral blood. These receptors came from a woman aged 45-65 years with acute or convalescent COVID-19.

J is TRBJ2-1 and V is TRBV30; 14 bases agree with TRBD2. From germline, CDR1 is GTSNPN and CDR2 SVGIG (reference sequence). J was trimmed by 3 bases and V by 4 bases; bases with no gene match: 11. CDR3 length: 18 residues. The CDR3 bases are TGTGCCTGGAATACCGGGACTAGCGGGAGAGGGGGCTACAATGAGCAGTTCTTC. It specifies CAWNTGTSGRGGYNEQFF. The whole variable domain, remainder taken from reference TRBV30 and TRBJ2-1, is SQTIHQWPATLVQPVGSPLSLECTVEGTSNPNLYWYRQAAGRGLQLLFYSVGIGQISSEVPQNLSASRPQDRQFILSSKKLLLSDSGFYLCAWNTGTSGRGGYNEQFFGPGTRLTVL.

The V and J genes are TRBV19 and TRBJ1-5, with 8 bases lining up with TRBD1. CDR1 is LNHDA and CDR2 is SQIVND in the germline V gene (reference sequence). V lost 3 bases, J lost 6 bases, and 13 bases stayed unmatched. This CDR3 is built from 17 residues. In nucleotides, the CDR3 is TGTGCCAGTAGTATCGCCCAGGGGGCTTTCTCAGGTCAGCCCCAGCATTTT. It codes for CASSIAQGAFSGQPQHF.

This sequence joins TRBV11-3 and TRBJ2-1, with 10 bases fitting TRBD1. J gave up 7 bases and V 5 bases, and 17 bases lay outside the gene matches. The germline gives CDR1 SGHNT, CDR2 YENEEA. The CDR3 covers 18 residues. As DNA, the CDR3 is TGTGCCAGCAGCACCGGGACAGGGGCTGGCGGGAGGCGGAATGAGCAGTTCTTC. This translates into CASSTGTGAGGRRNEQFF.

V usage is TRBV24-1 and J usage is TRBJ1-5, with a tentative D call TRBD1 (6 bases). CDR3 size: 14 residues. Trimming took 5 bases from V and 4 from J, leaving 11 bases between them. Per the germline V gene, CDR1 is KGHDR and CDR2 is SFDVKD. Here the CDR3 reads CATSGQGRNQPQHF. In DNA, the CDR3 is TGTGCCACCAGTGGGCAGGGGAGAAATCAGCCCCAGCATTTT.

The chain couples TRBV27 to TRBJ2-7, with TRBD2 matching 10 bases. Losses at the gene ends were 6 bases for V and 2 bases for J; bases not matched to a gene: 7. The CDR3 runs 15 residues. CDR1 is MNHEY and CDR2 is SMNVEV in the germline V gene (reference sequence). The CDR3 coding sequence is TGTGCCAGCAGCTACTCTAGCGGGAGAACCTACGAGCAGTACTTC. It encodes CASSYSSGRTYEQYF.

V usage is TRBV6-5 and J usage is TRBJ2-7, with TRBD1 as a possible D gene (6 bases). This CDR3 spans 13 amino acids. Germline CDR1 is MNHEY and CDR2 is SVGAGI. V was cut by 0 bases and J by 9 bases, with 12 bases left in between. This chain's CDR3 is CASSYSRGRGQYF. The DNA for the CDR3 is TGTGCCAGCAGTTACTCGAGGGGGAGAGGGCAGTACTTC.

The chain recombines TRBV27 with TRBJ1-6, with 8 bases aligning to TRBD1. The CDR3 is 15 amino acids. The V and J ends lost 6 bases and 9 bases, in that order; junction bases with no gene match: 10. Germline loops: CDR1 MNHEY, CDR2 SMNVEV (reference sequence). The CDR3, as DNA: TGTGCCAGCAGGAGAGATGGGACAGGAGGTTCACCCCTCCACTTT. Translation: CASRRDGTGGSPLHF.

The genes are TRBV7-8 and TRBJ1-2, with 9 nucleotides matching TRBD1. V shed 3 bases and J 4 bases; nucleotides not matched to a gene: 15. The length of the CDR3 is 18 residues. Germline assignment: CDR1 SGHVS and CDR2 FQNEAQ. The CDR3 coding sequence is TGTGCCAGCAGCTTGGGATATACGGGACAGGGAAAATCCTATGGCTACACCTTC. It encodes CASSLGYTGQGKSYGYTF. The variable domain in full, with the rest retrieved from reference TRBV7-8 and TRBJ1-2, is GAGVSQSPRYKVAKRGQDVALRCDPISGHVSLFWYQQALGQGPEFLTYFQNEAQLDKSGLPSDRFFAERPEGSVSTLKIQRTQQEDSAVYLCASSLGYTGQGKSYGYTFGSGTRLTVV.

This clone came up a few times. The chain is built from TRBV28 and TRBJ1-5; the match to TRBD1 covers 7 bases. CDR1 is MDHEN, CDR2 SYDVKM, per germline. V was clipped by 6 bases and J by 5 bases; unmatched bases: 19. This CDR3 comprises 18 residues. This CDR3 is CASSPEVIGTEFHQPQHF. DNA of the CDR3: TGTGCCAGCAGCCCGGAGGTGATAGGGACAGAATTTCATCAGCCCCAGCATTTT.

The V gene is TRBV3-1 (or the pseudogene TRBV3-2), the J gene TRBJ2-3; 11 positions agree with TRBD2. Germline V lookup: CDR1 LGHDT, CDR2 YNNKEL (reference sequence). Trimming at V came to 6 bases and at J to 4 bases, leaving 3 bases not matched to a gene. The CDR3 totals 14 residues. CDR3 nucleotide sequence: TGTGCCAGCAGTCTAGCGGGGGGACCAGATACGCAGTATTTT. Its translation is CASSLAGGPDTQYF.

The V and J genes are TRBV3-1 (or the pseudogene TRBV3-2) and TRBJ2-2; TRBD1 matches 9 bases. With V trimmed by 1 base and J by 4 bases, 1 base remained unmatched. The CDR3 spans 15 residues. From germline, CDR1 is LGHDT and CDR2 YNNKEL (reference sequence). The CDR3 here is CASSQGDRVTGELFF. The DNA of the CDR3 is TGTGCCAGCAGCCAAGGGGACAGGGTCACCGGGGAGCTGTTTTTT.

Here the CDR3 DNA reads TGTGCCAGCAGTCGTACGGGGAAACGAGTCTACGAGCAGTACTTC. Amino acid sequence: CASSRTGKRVYEQYF. V gene TRBV7-2 combines with J gene TRBJ2-7, with D possibly matching TRBD2 (5 bases). CDR1 and CDR2 from the germline V gene are SGHTA and FQGNSA. Trimming took 6 bases from V and 3 from J, leaving 18 bases between them. CDR3 size: 15 residues. Combining the CDR3 with reference TRBV7-2 and TRBJ2-7 gives the whole variable domain GAGVSQSPSNKVTEKGKDVELRCDPISGHTALYWYRQSLGQGLEFLIYFQGNSAPDKSGLPSDRFSAERTGGSVSTLTIQRTQQEDSAVYLCASSRTGKRVYEQYFGPGTRLTVT.

The chain carries TRBV4-1 and TRBJ2-5; 8 bases are shared with TRBD2. This CDR3 comprises 16 residues. Germline values: CDR1 MGHRA, CDR2 YSYEKL. After removal of 0 bases from V and 4 bases from J, the junction contained 7 bases not matched to a gene. CDR3 in DNA: TGCGCCAGCAGCCAAGACCCAGGGACTAGTCGAGAGACCCAGTACTTC. The encoded protein is CASSQDPGTSRETQYF.

The rearrangement links TRBV11-1 to TRBJ2-7; a weak D match, TRBD1 (6 bases). V was shortened by 2 bases and J by 1 base, with 12 bases between the two germline ends. Germline assignment: CDR1 SGHAT and CDR2 FQDESV (reference sequence). The CDR3 sequence is 15 residues long. CDR3 nucleotides: TGTGCCAGCAGCTTACCAGGGGCCGTATCCTACGAGCAGTACTTC. It encodes CASSLPGAVSYEQYF.

This sequence joins TRBV5-6 and TRBJ1-2; 8 positions agree with TRBD1. Unmatched junction bases numbered 11, after V lost 4 bases and J lost 6 bases. In germline, CDR1 is SGHDT, CDR2 YYEEEE. This CDR3 has 15 amino acids. The CDR3, as DNA: TGTGCCAGCAGCATAAAGACAGGGGAAGGGAATGGCTACACCTTC. It yields the protein CASSIKTGEGNGYTF.

V is TRBV7-2 and J is TRBJ1-4, with 7 bases that match TRBD1. The CDR3 runs to 16 residues. V dropped 5 bases and J dropped 5; count of bases not matched to a gene: 11. Per the germline V gene, CDR1 is SGHTA and CDR2 is FQGNSA. The CDR3 bases are TGTGCCAGCAGCCCCGACAGGGTCAGAAACAATGAAAAACTGTTTTTT. This gives the protein CASSPDRVRNNEKLFF.

This rearrangement joins TRBV28 to TRBJ2-4; D remains unclear. Germline V gene lookup returns CDR1 MDHEN and CDR2 SYDVKM. This CDR3 has 15 residues. V was shortened by 6 bases and J by 0 bases, with 12 bases between the two germline ends. In nucleotides, the CDR3 is TGTGCCAGCAGCCGACAATTTCTAGCCAAAAACATTCAGTACTTC. Encoded protein: CASSRQFLAKNIQYF.

J is TRBJ2-1 and V is TRBV28; 7 bases are shared with TRBD2. The V segment lost 5 bases and the J segment 0 bases; nucleotides outside the gene matches: 7. Per the germline V gene, CDR1 is MDHEN and CDR2 is SYDVKM. The length of the CDR3 is 16 residues. CDR3: CASSPPPGGSYNEQFF. In nucleotides, the CDR3 is TGTGCCAGCAGTCCCCCGCCGGGGGGCTCCTACAATGAGCAGTTCTTC.

The DNA for the CDR3 is TGTGCCATCAGTGACTACAGGGATCAGGAGACCCAGTACTTC. This sequence encodes CAISDYRDQETQYF. The chain is built from TRBV10-3 and TRBJ2-5, with D tentatively TRBD1 (6 bases). The CDR3 has 14 amino acids. The germline gives CDR1 ENHRY, CDR2 SYGVKD. V was pared by 3 bases and J by 5 bases, with 13 bases between.